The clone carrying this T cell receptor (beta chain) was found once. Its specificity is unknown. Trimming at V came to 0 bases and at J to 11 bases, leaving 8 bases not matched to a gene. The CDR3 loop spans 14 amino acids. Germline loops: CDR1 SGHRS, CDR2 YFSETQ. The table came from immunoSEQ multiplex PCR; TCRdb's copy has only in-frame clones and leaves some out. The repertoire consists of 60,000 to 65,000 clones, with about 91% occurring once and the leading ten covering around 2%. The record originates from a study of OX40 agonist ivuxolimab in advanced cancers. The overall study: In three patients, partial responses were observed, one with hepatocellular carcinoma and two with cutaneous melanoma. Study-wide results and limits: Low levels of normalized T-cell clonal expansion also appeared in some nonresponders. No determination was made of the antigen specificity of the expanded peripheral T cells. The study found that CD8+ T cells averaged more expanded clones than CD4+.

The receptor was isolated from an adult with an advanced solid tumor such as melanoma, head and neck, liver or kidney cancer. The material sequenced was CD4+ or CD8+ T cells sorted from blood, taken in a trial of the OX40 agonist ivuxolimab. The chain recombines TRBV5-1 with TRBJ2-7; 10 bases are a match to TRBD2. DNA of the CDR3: TGCGCCAGCAGCTTGGCCGGGACTAGCGTTGGGAAGTACTTC. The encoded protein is CASSLAGTSVGKYF.